This T cell receptor beta chain is from a study of blood T cell repertoires in COVID-19. Study overall: From the United States, Italy and Spain came samples of acute and convalescent COVID-19. Sample material is recorded as cDNA or gDNA derived from T cells, B-cell-depleted T cells, or PBMCs.

In the original analysis: By means of reference gene primer amplification, nucleated cell counts were estimated. The table came from immunoSEQ multiplex PCR; TCRdb's copy has only in-frame clones and leaves some out. That table is the source of V, J and clone size, and D and trimming were worked out from the DNA. Here the sample spans almost 50,000 clones, around 83% being singletons. Germline lookup yields CDR1 SGHNT and CDR2 YYREEE (reference sequence). Deletions cut 4 bases from V and 5 bases from J, with 12 bases between. The CDR3 sequence is 13 residues long. This receptor was identified in a man between 50 and 59 years old with acute or convalescent COVID-19. The chain is built from TRBV5-4 and TRBJ2-5, with D unclear. The material sequenced was peripheral blood. The CDR3 reads CASSHEVAETQYF. For the CDR3, the DNA is TGTGCCAGCAGCCACGAGGTGGCGGAGACCCAGTACTTC.